These 20 T cell receptor beta chains share one sample of origin, sequenced in a study of T-cell memory formation after mild COVID-19. From the 5' RACE reads, TCRdb called clonotypes with MiXCR, one entry per CDR3 protein. The sample yields some 300,000 distinct CDR3 sequences, around a fifth seen once. The sequenced material came from PBMCs or a T cell subset sorted from them (not recorded which). The receptors shown here come from a man younger than 35 who had mild COVID-19 (a few samples of this study predate the infection). Cell type and time point are not known.

Many counts were recorded for this clonotype. The chain combines TRBV7-2 with TRBJ2-3; D gene ambiguous. The CDR3 runs 13 residues. Deletions cut 5 bases from V and 1 base from J, with 7 bases between. Germline CDR1 and CDR2: SGHTA and FQGNSA. The CDR3 DNA reads TGTGCCAGCAGCCCTCGTCGCACAGATACGCAGTATTTT. Amino acids: CASSPRRTDTQYF.

The V call is TRBV7-2, the J call TRBJ1-1; TRBD1 is a possible D gene (5 bases). V was trimmed by 2 bases and J by 0 bases, leaving 10 bases between them. CDR3 length equals 15 residues. Germline V gives CDR1 SGHTA, CDR2 FQGNSA. The CDR3 nucleotides are TGTGCCAGCAGCTTATCGGGGCGGGTGAACACTGAAGCTTTCTTT. Amino acids: CASSLSGRVNTEAFF.

Only a few counts were recorded for this clonotype. V gene TRBV5-1 combines with J gene TRBJ1-2; TRBD1 matches 7 bases. There are 16 residues in the CDR3. J gave up 2 bases and V 2 bases, and 9 bases lay outside the gene matches. Germline V gene lookup returns CDR1 SGHRS and CDR2 YFSETQ. CDR3: CASSFEDRLINYGYTF. The CDR3, as DNA: TGCGCCAGCAGCTTCGAGGACAGGCTCATAAACTATGGCTACACCTTC.

This chain uses TRBV7-2 with TRBJ2-3, with D possibly TRBD2 on 7 matching bases. Trimming removed 5 bases from V and 6 bases from J, with 18 bases in between. The CDR3 extends over 15 amino acids. Looked up from germline, CDR1 is SGHTA and CDR2 is FQGNSA. The CDR3 reads CASSPLGGVADTQYF. DNA for the CDR3: TGTGCCAGCAGCCCTTTAGGGGGGGTCGCGGATACGCAGTATTTT.

This clonotype was seen a few times. The genes are TRBV7-2 and TRBJ2-1; 7 bases are a match to TRBD2. Germline CDR1 and CDR2: SGHTA and FQGNSA. The ends lost 4 bases at V and 6 bases at J; junction bases unmatched: 6. This CDR3 spans 14 amino acids. The CDR3 nucleotides are TGTGCCAGCAGCTGGGGGGGAGGGGCCAATGAGCAGTTCTTC. Translation: CASSWGGGANEQFF.

This clonotype turned up a few times. The chain links TRBV13 to TRBJ2-7; D is undetermined. The CDR3 has 13 residues. V was cut by 0 bases and J by 2 bases, with 5 bases left in between. Germline loops: CDR1 PRHDT, CDR2 FYEKMQ (reference sequence). CDR3 loop: CASSLGAAYEQYV. The CDR3 region has the DNA TGTGCCAGCAGCTTAGGCGCAGCCTACGAGCAGTACGTC.

This clonotype has a handful of counts. J is TRBJ2-5 and V is TRBV5-1; D uncertain. The CDR3 covers 13 residues. CDR1 and CDR2 (germline): SGHRS, YFSETQ. With 2 bases removed from V and 5 bases from J, the gap between germline ends came to 10 bases. CDR3 amino acids: CASSFGPTETQYF. CDR3 sequence (DNA): TGCGCCAGCAGCTTCGGGCCTACGGAGACCCAGTACTTC.

The V call is TRBV5-4, the J call TRBJ2-3; D not certain. CDR1 is SGHNT and CDR2 is YYREEE in the germline V gene (reference sequence). This CDR3 contains 13 residues. V was clipped by 5 bases and J by 1 base, with 8 bases between them. As DNA, the CDR3 is TGTGCCAGCAGTTTTTATGGCACAGATACGCAGTATTTT. Translating it yields CASSFYGTDTQYF. Full variable domain (missing parts from reference TRBV5-4 and TRBJ2-3): ETGVTQSPTHLIKTRGQQVTLRCSSQSGHNTVSWYQQALGQGPQFIFQYYREEENGRGNFPPRFSGLQFPNYSSELNVNALELDDSALYLCASSFYGTDTQYFGPGTRLTVL.

The V call is TRBV28, the J call TRBJ2-7, with 9 bases fitting TRBD1. The V and J ends lost 3 bases and 5 bases, in that order; junction bases with no gene match: 8. Germline V gene data show CDR1 as MDHEN and CDR2 as SYDVKM. This CDR3 region has 15 residues. The CDR3 reads CASSFTGTGFDEQYV. The DNA for the CDR3 is TGTGCCAGCAGTTTCACCGGGACAGGGTTCGACGAGCAGTACGTC.

The V call is TRBV7-9, the J call TRBJ1-2, with a weak D call TRBD1 (5 bases). V shed 5 bases and J shed 0 bases, with 13 bases lying between them. Germline values: CDR1 SEHNR, CDR2 FQNEAQ (reference sequence). The CDR3 extends over 15 amino acids. DNA of the CDR3: TGTGCCAGCAGCCCCCGGGGGGACTCTAACTATGGCTACACCTTC. Its protein product is CASSPRGDSNYGYTF.

This clonotype has more than one count but fewer than ten. This chain connects TRBV20-1 to TRBJ2-5, with 9 bases identical to TRBD2. The V segment lost 5 bases and the J segment 2 bases; nucleotides outside the gene matches: 15. CDR3 length: 17 amino acids. Germline V CDR1 and CDR2: DFQATT, SNEGSKA (reference sequence). As DNA, the CDR3 is TGCAGTGCTCCGAGCCATGTAGCTAGCGGGGCACAAGAGACCCAGTACTTC. Encoded protein: CSAPSHVASGAQETQYF.

The rearrangement uses TRBV5-1 and TRBJ1-6, with D hard to call. V gave up 4 bases and J gave up 7 bases, with 12 bases separating them. Germline CDR1 is SGHRS and CDR2 is YFSETQ. CDR3 length equals 14 residues. The CDR3 sequence is CASSARLGNSPLHF. CDR3 nucleotide sequence: TGCGCCAGCAGCGCCCGGCTCGGAAATTCACCCCTCCACTTT.

This chain links TRBV6-6 with TRBJ2-3; D may be TRBD1 (5 bases). The length of the CDR3 is 15 residues. Trimming took off 2 bases at V and 2 bases at J, with 11 bases between the two ends. The germline V gene encodes CDR1 MNHNY and CDR2 SVGAGI (reference sequence). The CDR3, as DNA: TGTGCCAGCAGTTACGAAGGCAGGGTCACAGATACGCAGTATTTT. As protein: CASSYEGRVTDTQYF.

The chain has TRBV12-3 or TRBV12-4 and TRBJ1-2, with D uncertain. V was shortened by 5 bases and J by 8 bases, with 12 bases between the two germline ends. CDR3 length: 12 residues. The CDR3 reads CASSDRWVGYTF. The CDR3 DNA is TGTGCCAGCAGTGATAGGTGGGTCGGCTACACCTTC.

Note on this clonotype: A much larger clone differs by one base, so this may be a read error. This rearrangement joins TRBV12-3 or TRBV12-4 to TRBJ2-2, with TRBD2 identical over 9 bases. The CDR3 consists of 15 residues. After removal of 6 bases from V and 1 base from J, the junction contained 3 bases not matched to a gene. The chain's CDR3 is CASSAAGGNTGELFF. CDR3 DNA: TGTGCCAGCAGCGCAGCGGGGGGGAACACCGGGGAGCTGTTTTTT.

This chain links TRBV7-2 with TRBJ2-7, with D perhaps being TRBD1 or TRBD2 (5 bases each). The CDR3 is made up of 15 amino acids. Trimming left V 4 bases short and J 2 bases short, with 15 bases between. From germline, CDR1 is SGHTA and CDR2 FQGNSA. CDR3 sequence (DNA): TGTGCCAGCAGCTCGATGGCAAGGGGACCCTACGAGCAGTACTTC. It specifies CASSSMARGPYEQYF.

This clonotype has more than one count but fewer than ten. The V gene is TRBV5-1, the J gene TRBJ2-1, with 8 bases lining up with TRBD2. CDR3 size: 16 residues. V lost 0 bases, J lost 4 bases, and 6 bases stayed unmatched. Germline CDR1 is SGHRS and CDR2 is YFSETQ. CDR3 in amino acids: CASSLEAGAPYNEQFF. In DNA form, the CDR3 reads TGCGCCAGCAGCTTGGAAGCGGGGGCGCCTTACAATGAGCAGTTCTTC.

This chain joins TRBV6-5 and TRBJ1-6; D may be TRBD1 (5 bases). V lost 7 bases and J 3 bases, leaving 10 bases between the germline ends. The CDR3 contains 14 residues. Germline V lookup: CDR1 MNHEY, CDR2 SVGAGI. The DNA for the CDR3 is TGTGCCAGCACCGACAGAGACTATAATTCACCCCTCCACTTT. Translating it yields CASTDRDYNSPLHF.

This clonotype was picked up a small number of times. V gene TRBV11-2 combines with J gene TRBJ2-1, with TRBD1 as a possible D gene (5 bases). The CDR3 has 17 residues. From germline, CDR1 is SGHAT and CDR2 FQNNGV. Trimming took 2 bases from V and 5 from J, leaving 19 bases between them. The CDR3 sequence: CASSLPNYRTPNNEQFF. CDR3 nucleotides: TGTGCCAGCAGCTTACCTAATTACAGGACCCCAAACAATGAGCAGTTCTTC.

This sequence joins TRBV7-9 and TRBJ1-2; perhaps TRBD1 as D (5 bases). The CDR3 spans 15 residues. Germline V gives CDR1 SEHNR, CDR2 FQNEAQ (reference sequence). V lost 5 bases to trimming and J lost 3 bases, with 16 bases between them. This CDR3 is CASSPGGLGDYGYTF. DNA for the CDR3: TGTGCCAGCAGCCCGGGAGGCCTGGGGGACTATGGCTACACCTTC.